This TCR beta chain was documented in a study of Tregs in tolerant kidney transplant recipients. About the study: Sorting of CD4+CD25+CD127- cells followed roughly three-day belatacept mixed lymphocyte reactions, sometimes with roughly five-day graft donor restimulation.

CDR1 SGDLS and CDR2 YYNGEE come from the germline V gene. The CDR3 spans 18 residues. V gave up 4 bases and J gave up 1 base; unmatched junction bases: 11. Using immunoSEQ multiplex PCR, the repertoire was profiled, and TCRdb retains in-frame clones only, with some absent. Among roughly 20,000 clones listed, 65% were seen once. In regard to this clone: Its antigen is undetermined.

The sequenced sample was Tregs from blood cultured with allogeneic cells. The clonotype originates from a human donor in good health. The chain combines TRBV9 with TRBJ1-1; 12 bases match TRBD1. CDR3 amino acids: CASSISLGQGAQNTEAFF. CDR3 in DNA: TGTGCCAGCAGCATAAGCCTGGGACAGGGGGCGCAGAACACTGAAGCTTTCTTT.